This T cell receptor beta chain was sequenced in a study of T cell responses to AZD1222 COVID-19 vaccine. With 7 bases removed from V and 10 bases from J, the gap between germline ends came to 15 bases. Germline V lookup: CDR1 SGDLS, CDR2 YYNGEE. CDR3 length: 13 amino acids. Regarding this clone: No antigen is known for it.

Study-level points and caveats: Clonal diversity was possibly underestimated; the donors were predominantly white British and more often female.

Libraries were prepared by immunoSEQ multiplex PCR; TCRdb keeps only in-frame clonotypes and omits some of them. In the table there are about 56,000 clones, around 88% of which are singletons. The chain joins TRBV9 to TRBJ1-6; possibly TRBD1 for D (5 bases). The sequences come from peripheral blood, collected on day 0 of AZD1222 vaccination. The clonotype originates from an adult in good health. Written as DNA, the CDR3 is TGTGCCAGCTCCACAGCCCGGGACTCACCCCTCCACTTT. Translating it yields CASSTARDSPLHF.